These 3 T cell receptor beta chains were all obtained from the same sample, sequenced in a study of early T cells in non-severe SARS-CoV-2 infection. MiXCR, run by TCRdb on the 5' RACE reads, gives a single entry per CDR3 protein. The sample has roughly 120,000 distinct CDR3 sequences, more than 12% seen once. The sample consisted of whole blood. The receptors were sampled from an adult who was a healthcare worker with PCR-confirmed SARS-CoV-2 infection or an uninfected control (not recorded which).

This clonotype showed up just a few times. The chain couples TRBV6-2 or TRBV6-3 to TRBJ2-7; no reliable D call. Germline assignment: CDR1 MNHEY and CDR2 SVGEGT. Trimming left V 6 bases short and J 3 bases short, with 9 bases between. This CDR3 is built from 12 residues. The CDR3 sequence is CASSRPGYEQYF. The CDR3 DNA is TGTGCCAGCAGCCGCCCAGGCTACGAGCAGTACTTC.

The rearrangement uses TRBV5-1 and TRBJ1-1; D is ambiguous. The ends were cut back, 3 bases at V and 4 bases at J, with 16 bases in the middle. CDR3 length: 15 amino acids. Germline-derived CDR1 and CDR2 are SGHRS and YFSETQ. The DNA for the CDR3 is TGCGCCAGCAGCTCCTTCTCCTTTCGGGGCACTGAAGCTTTCTTT. Its translation is CASSSFSFRGTEAFF.

This rearrangement joins TRBV10-2 to TRBJ1-1, with D hard to call. Trimming took off 4 bases at V and 7 bases at J, with 16 bases between the two ends. Germline V gene lookup returns CDR1 WSHSY and CDR2 SAAADI. The CDR3 spans 14 residues. CDR3 amino acids: CASSVLERGGEAFF. The CDR3 DNA reads TGCGCCAGCAGTGTTTTAGAACGCGGAGGTGAAGCTTTCTTT.